This T cell receptor beta chain appears in the sequencing data of a study of cytomegalovirus exposure and HLA in healthy donors. In the study overall: From 150 million to 200 million T cells, an earlier analysis saw 117 million unique TCR beta sequences.

A remark on this clone: Its target is not known.

The trim removed 3 bases at V and 11 bases at J, leaving 8 bases unmatched. The CDR3 totals 15 residues. Per germline, CDR1 MDHEN and CDR2 SYDVKM. Primers: 60 Vbeta forward and 13 Jbeta reverse. Method: immunoSEQ multiplex PCR; TCRdb's copy keeps in-frame clones and lacks some. The table lists over 150,000 clones, approximately 84% of them singletons, with around 4.8% in the top ten. Overall study findings and caveats: Reportedly, HLA-A and HLA-B alleles of most subjects were accurately predicted from TCR beta. The authors confirmed in vitro that three CMV-associated chains were specific for CMV antigens.

This chain uses TRBV28 with TRBJ2-3; TRBD2 aligns across 13 bases. The sample consisted of PBMCs. The receptor comes from a man between 18 and 29 years old in good health and CMV-seronegative. The CDR3 sequence is CASSFLRTSGREQYF. In nucleotides, the CDR3 is TGTGCCAGCAGTTTCCTCCGGACTAGCGGGAGAGAGCAGTATTTT. Complete variable domain (other parts from reference TRBV28 and TRBJ2-3): DVKVTQSSRYLVKRTGEKVFLECVQDMDHENMFWYRQDPGLGLRLIYFSYDVKMKEKGDIPEGYSVSREKKERFSLILESASTNQTSMYLCASSFLRTSGREQYFGPGTRLTVL.